This T cell receptor (beta chain) is from a study of identical twins (dated by TCRdb to 2015 to 2016). Looking at the study overall: To test whether fetal clonotypes persist, this study deep-sequenced TCR alpha and beta repertoires from monozygotic twins, from unrelated adults of various ages, and from cord blood. Replicate twin experiments were performed at different times using different library preparation protocols to rule out contamination. The study at large found these results: Fewer insertions were carried by abundant cord blood beta clonotypes; a weaker similar trend was observed in young adult naive repertoires, while no such trend was observed in memory repertoires. Invariant T cells such as MAIT and iNKT could partly confound zero-insertion analyses, although diverse VJ usage argued against such confounding for most clonotypes. In monozygotic twins, recombination models systematically underestimated out-of-frame TCR alpha sharing, but the models matched the sharing seen between unrelated individuals. Because the same donors could not be followed over many years, the conclusions relied on cross-sectional statistical analysis. The excess sharing between twins in beta out-of-frame sequences was weaker because fewer shared sequences reduced the signal-to-noise ratio. Compared with coincidental sharing between unrelated individuals, out-of-frame TCR alpha sequences shared between twins had an excess of sequences with low generation probability.

Only healthy Caucasian donors were included. Three pairs of female monozygotic twins, all aged about 18 to 30 years, made up the twin cohort. Positive isolation kits from Invitrogen were used to isolate CD4+ and CD8+ T cell populations. Library preparation used 5' RACE. Sequencing relied on an Illumina HiSeq 2000. Template switching introduced a universal primer binding site; the final cDNA contained a unique molecular identifier, enabling accurate counting of TCR cDNA molecules. Specific primers in the conserved constant-segment region were used to synthesize first-strand cDNA for the TCR alpha and beta chains. Each cDNA library was double barcoded, with a SMART-Mk sample barcode plus Illumina barcodes, to control for contamination. TruSeq adapter sequences and Illumina sample barcodes were added in two successive PCR steps. Sequencing of the TCR alpha and beta cDNA libraries was done on the Illumina HiSeq platform using custom primers. For the original study's pipeline: Raw reads were processed with MiGEC to extract unique molecular identifiers, and MiXCR was used to determine CDR3 positions. For each individual, recombination models were inferred using an EM algorithm with the repgenHMM and IGoR tools. Shared clonotypes were analyzed with the tcR package in R, and sharing was normalized by the product of cloneset sizes. To study raw recombination without the effects of thymic and clonal selection, out-of-frame nonproductive sequences were analyzed. In-frame beta chains were kept once TCRdb had trimmed the public reads at Q25 with fastp and called clones with MiXCR. Under each unique CDR3 protein, matching rows form one entry showing the most common genes and DNA. These V and J calls rely on TCRdb rather than the paper's analysis. The sample table holds approximately 500,000 distinct CDR3 sequences, of which 20% to 25% were seen once. The top ten clonotypes cover 2.9% of the sample.

A distance of 13 bases separates the germline ends of V and J, which lose 6 bases and 4 bases respectively. The CDR3 goes from the cysteine to the phenylalanine over 13 residues. The CDR3 DNA has 39 bases and is translated from base 1. CDR1 and CDR2 were assigned from the germline V gene as SGHDN and FVKESK. This clonotype was seen more than once but under ten times. Its recognized antigen is unknown. Base-call qualities are not available, and no considerably larger clone is one nucleotide away. The same data also contributed to another study, on T cells expressing NK-cell markers. The second study reports: Three sorted T-cell subsets (CD3+CD56+NKG2C+, CD3+CD56+NKG2C- and CD3+CD56-NKG2C+) from seven to nine donors had their TCR beta-chain repertoires profiled. Seven of the eight sequenced donors were HCMV-seropositive and one was HCMV-seronegative. In several experiments an anti-gammadeltaTCR antibody was added to restrict sorting to alphabetaTCR-expressing T cells. In over 5 donors, the dominant CD3+CD56+NKG2C+ clonotypes were among the top 10 CD8+ clonotypes and accounted for about 1.0-7.5% of CD8+ T cells. Those dominant clonotypes were again the most abundant among CD3+CD56-NKG2C+ cells in a handful of donors, at about 28.3-60.1%. Whether the expanded NKG2C-expressing T cell clones were specific for HCMV antigens remained unclear. The eight sequenced donors were randomly selected healthy volunteers, three men and five women. To determine HCMV serostatus, a commercial ELISA kit was used to detect HCMV-specific IgG in serum. MIGEC was used to demultiplex reads and group the reads by UMI, and MiTCR was used to assemble and quantify clonotypes. To exclude erroneous sequences, any TCR cDNA sequence not supported by at least two reads was discarded. The tcR package was used for downstream repertoire analysis, and clonotypes were matched between fractions using CDR3 nucleotide sequence together with V segment. VDJmatch was used to annotate antigen specificity against VDJdb, with one amino acid substitution allowed in CDR3.

The origin of this receptor is a woman aged 18-29 years in good health. This chain joins TRBV14 to TRBJ2-7; the D region possibly corresponds to TRBD2 (6 bases align). Sequenced material: CD4+ T cells sorted from blood. The sequenced DNA: TGTGCCAGCAGTCCCCTTGGGAGGTACGAGCAGTACTTC. It encodes CASSPLGRYEQYF.